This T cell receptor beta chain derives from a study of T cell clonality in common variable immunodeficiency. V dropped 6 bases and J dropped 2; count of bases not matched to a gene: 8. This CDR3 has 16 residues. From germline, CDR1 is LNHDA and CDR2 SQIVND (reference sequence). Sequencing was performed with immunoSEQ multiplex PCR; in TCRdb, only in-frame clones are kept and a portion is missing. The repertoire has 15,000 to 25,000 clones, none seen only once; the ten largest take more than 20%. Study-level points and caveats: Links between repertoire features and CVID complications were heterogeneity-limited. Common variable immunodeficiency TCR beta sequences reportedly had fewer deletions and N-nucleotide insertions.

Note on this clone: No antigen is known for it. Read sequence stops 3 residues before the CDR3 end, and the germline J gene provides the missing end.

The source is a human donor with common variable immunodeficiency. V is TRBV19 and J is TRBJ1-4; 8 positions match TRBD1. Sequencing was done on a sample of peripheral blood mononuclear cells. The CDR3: CASSRDRGRTNEKLFF. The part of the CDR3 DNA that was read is TGTGCCAGTAGCCGAGACAGGGGACGCACTAATGAAAAA.